A single sample is the source of the 8 T cell receptor beta chains below, sequenced in a study of Ad26.COV2.S vaccination and SARS-CoV-2 variants. Treatment given: around 19 received Ad26.COV2.S at low or high dose, single or two shots; several received placebo; per-sample allocation not given. Each sample was drawn 63 days after the first injection (of vaccine or placebo). Sequencing used immunoSEQ multiplex PCR; TCRdb keeps in-frame clones, though not all of them. In the table there are 300,000 to 450,000 clones, around 83% of which are singletons. The sequencing used peripheral blood, collected in a trial of Ad26.COV2.S vaccine versus placebo. The receptors shown here come from a person aged 18 to 65 who received the Ad26.COV2.S COVID-19 vaccine or a placebo.

V usage is TRBV7-2 and J usage is TRBJ2-3, with D perhaps TRBD1 or TRBD2 (6 bases each). Germline loops: CDR1 SGHTA, CDR2 FQGNSA. This CDR3 spans 15 amino acids. V lost 3 bases and J 3 bases, leaving 13 bases between the germline ends. DNA of the CDR3: TGTGCCAGCAGCTTTGGCAAAGGGGGGACAGATACGCAGTATTTT. Translation: CASSFGKGGTDTQYF.

This sequence joins TRBV7-2 and TRBJ2-1; tentative D call: TRBD1 (5 bases). V lost 2 bases, J lost 4 bases, and 9 bases lay in between. This CDR3 contains 14 residues. CDR1 SGHTA and CDR2 FQGNSA come from the germline V gene. CDR3: CASSLQGFYNEQFF. For the CDR3, the DNA is TGTGCCAGCAGCTTACAGGGTTTTTACAATGAGCAGTTCTTC.

This chain links TRBV18 with TRBJ2-5, with unresolved D. CDR1 is KGHSH and CDR2 is LQKENI in the germline V gene. Between the trimmed V and J ends, which lost 3 bases and 1 base, there was a span of 9 bases. The CDR3 is 14 amino acids. The CDR3, as DNA: TGTGCCAGCTCACCCTTAAGGCCCCAAGAGACCCAGTACTTC. As protein: CASSPLRPQETQYF.

The chain recombines TRBV7-9 with TRBJ2-7, with 10 bases identical to TRBD2. The germline CDR1 and CDR2 sequences are SEHNR and FQNEAQ (reference sequence). J lost 3 bases, V lost 5 bases, and 7 bases had no gene match. This CDR3 has 15 amino acids. In DNA form, the CDR3 reads TGTGCCAGCAGCCCCCGCGTAGCGGGAGGCTACGAGCAGTACTTC. Translation gives CASSPRVAGGYEQYF.

The chain couples TRBV30 to TRBJ1-3, with D possibly being TRBD1 (6 bases). The V end lost 3 bases, the J end lost 0 bases, and 12 bases lay between the germline ends. The CDR3 sequence is 15 residues long. Germline values: CDR1 GTSNPN, CDR2 SVGIG (reference sequence). CDR3 coding DNA: TGTGCCTGGAGCGCAGGACAGAACTCTGGAAACACCATATATTTT. Encoded protein: CAWSAGQNSGNTIYF.

This rearrangement joins TRBV5-1 to TRBJ1-4, with unresolved D. Between the trimmed V and J ends, which lost 0 bases and 5 bases, there was a span of 11 bases. Germline assignment: CDR1 SGHRS and CDR2 YFSETQ. The CDR3 sequence is 15 residues long. CDR3 sequence: CASSLGRPSNEKLFF. CDR3 sequence (DNA): TGCGCCAGCAGCTTGGGGAGGCCCTCCAATGAAAAACTGTTTTTT.

V is TRBV10-1 and J is TRBJ2-1; TRBD2 is a possible D gene (6 bases). V was clipped by 2 bases and J by 2 bases, with 16 bases between them. Germline V gene lookup returns CDR1 WNHNN and CDR2 SYGVQD (reference sequence). The CDR3 is 17 amino acids. Here the CDR3 reads CASSESGSSATYNEQFF. The CDR3 coding sequence is TGCGCCAGCAGTGAGAGCGGGTCTAGCGCGACCTACAATGAGCAGTTCTTC.

V usage is TRBV19 and J usage is TRBJ2-7, with 12 bases lining up with TRBD2. Germline lookup yields CDR1 LNHDA and CDR2 SQIVND (reference sequence). The CDR3 has 15 amino acids. The junction had 4 bases not matched to a gene; V was cut back by 5 bases and J by 2 bases. The CDR3 here is CASSPWTSGTYEQYF. The CDR3 nucleotides are TGTGCCAGTAGTCCTTGGACTAGCGGGACCTACGAGCAGTACTTC.